The 5 T cell receptor beta chains reported below all come from one sample, sequenced in a study of blood T cell repertoires in COVID-19. The protocol was immunoSEQ multiplex PCR, while the TCRdb copy is restricted to in-frame clones and leaves out a portion. This sample has roughly 440,000 clones; approximately 88% occur once, and the top ten carry roughly 12%. Sample: peripheral blood. Source of these receptors: a woman between 50 and 59 years old with COVID-19, enrolled during active disease.

This chain connects TRBV19 to TRBJ1-4, with D possibly matching TRBD1 (6 bases). Trimming pared 5 bases from V and 3 bases from J, leaving 7 bases between. The CDR3 has 13 residues. CDR1 and CDR2 (germline): LNHDA, SQIVND (reference sequence). CDR3 DNA sequence: TGTGCCAGTAGTGGACAGCCTAATGAAAAACTGTTTTTT. Translated: CASSGQPNEKLFF.

The rearrangement joins TRBV19 to TRBJ1-4; tentatively, D is TRBD1 (5 bases). Looked up from germline, CDR1 is LNHDA and CDR2 is SQIVND (reference sequence). V was trimmed by 3 bases and J by 4 bases, leaving 9 bases between them. CDR3 length: 14 residues. The CDR3 sequence is CASSIGGDNEKLFF. CDR3 coding DNA: TGTGCCAGTAGTATCGGGGGGGATAATGAAAAACTGTTTTTT.

The genes are TRBV4-2 and TRBJ2-1; 12 bases align to TRBD2. The CDR3 consists of 16 residues. Germline V CDR1 and CDR2: LGHNA, YNFKEQ. V shed 3 bases, J shed 9 bases, and the junction held 9 bases outside the gene matches. CDR3 amino acids: CASSHYLAGGLGEQFF. In DNA, the CDR3 is TGTGCCAGCAGCCACTACCTAGCGGGGGGGCTTGGTGAGCAGTTCTTC.

This chain links TRBV5-8 with TRBJ2-5; D not resolved. In germline, CDR1 is SGHTS, CDR2 YDEGEE. Trimming took off 0 bases at V and 3 bases at J, with 6 bases between the two ends. The CDR3 has 13 residues. This chain's CDR3 is CASSLVIEETQYF. DNA for the CDR3: TGTGCCAGCAGCTTGGTTATAGAAGAGACCCAGTACTTC.

The J gene is TRBJ2-6, the V gene TRBV5-1, with 7 nucleotides matching TRBD1. The CDR3 is 16 residues long. V gave up 4 bases and J gave up 4 bases; unmatched junction bases: 8. The germline gives CDR1 SGHRS, CDR2 YFSETQ. This chain's CDR3 is CASSHQTGVGANVLTF. The CDR3 DNA reads TGCGCCAGCAGCCACCAAACAGGGGTCGGGGCCAACGTCCTGACTTTC.